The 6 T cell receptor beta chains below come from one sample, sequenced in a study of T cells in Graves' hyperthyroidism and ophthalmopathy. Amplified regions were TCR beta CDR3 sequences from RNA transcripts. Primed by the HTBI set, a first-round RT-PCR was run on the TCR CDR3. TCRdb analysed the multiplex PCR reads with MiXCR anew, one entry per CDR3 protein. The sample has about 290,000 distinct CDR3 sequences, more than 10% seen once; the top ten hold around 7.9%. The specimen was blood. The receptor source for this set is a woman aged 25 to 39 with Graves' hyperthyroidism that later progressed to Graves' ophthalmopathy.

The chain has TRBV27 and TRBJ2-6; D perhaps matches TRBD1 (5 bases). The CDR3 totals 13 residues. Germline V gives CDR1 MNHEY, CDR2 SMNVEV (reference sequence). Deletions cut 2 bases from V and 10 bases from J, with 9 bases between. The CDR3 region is CASSLTGTNVLTF. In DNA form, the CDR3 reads TGTGCCAGCAGTTTAACAGGTACTAACGTCCTGACTTTC.

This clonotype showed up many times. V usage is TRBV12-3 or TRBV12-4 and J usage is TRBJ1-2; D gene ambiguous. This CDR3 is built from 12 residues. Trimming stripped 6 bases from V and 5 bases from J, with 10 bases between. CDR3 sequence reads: CASSRAQYGYTF. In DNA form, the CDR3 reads TGTGCCAGCAGCCGAGCGCAGTATGGCTACACCTTC.

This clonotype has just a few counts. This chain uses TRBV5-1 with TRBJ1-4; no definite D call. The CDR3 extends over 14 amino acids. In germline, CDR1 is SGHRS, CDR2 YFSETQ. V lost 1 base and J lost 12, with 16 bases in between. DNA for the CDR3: TGCGCCAGCAGCTTGTTTGGTCGCGCGGATGAACTGTTTTTT. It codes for CASSLFGRADELFF.

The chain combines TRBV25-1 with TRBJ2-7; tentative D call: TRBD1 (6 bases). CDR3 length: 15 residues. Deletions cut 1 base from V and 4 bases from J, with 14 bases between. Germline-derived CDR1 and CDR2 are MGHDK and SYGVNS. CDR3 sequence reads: CASSEWSGALYEQYF. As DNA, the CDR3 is TGTGCCAGCAGTGAATGGTCAGGGGCGCTATACGAGCAGTACTTC.

The CDR3 loop reads CSAWNQRGSSYEQYF. In DNA form, the CDR3 reads TGCAGTGCTTGGAACCAGCGGGGCAGCTCCTACGAGCAGTACTTC. This chain connects TRBV20-1 to TRBJ2-7, with 7 bases identical to TRBD2. The CDR3 length is 15 residues. V shed 5 bases and J 0 bases; nucleotides not matched to a gene: 10. Germline values: CDR1 DFQATT, CDR2 SNEGSKA (reference sequence).

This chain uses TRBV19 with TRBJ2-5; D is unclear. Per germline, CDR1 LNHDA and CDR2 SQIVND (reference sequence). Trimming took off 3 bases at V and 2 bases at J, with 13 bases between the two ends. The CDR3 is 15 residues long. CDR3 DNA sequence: TGTGCCAGTAGTATCTCTGGCGGCCGACAAGAGACCCAGTACTTC. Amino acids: CASSISGGRQETQYF.